This passage covers 32 T cell receptor beta chains from one sample sequenced in a study of vaccination and CD4 T cells after COVID-19. As for treatment: roughly 10-day PBMC culture with coronavirus spike peptide pools or control peptides (ViraFEST assay). Researchers used the Oncomine TCR Beta short-read assay to sequence DNA from cultured CD4+ T cells. A single record per CDR3 protein comes from TCRdb applying MiXCR to the PCR reads. Of approximately 15,000 distinct CDR3 sequences in the sample, 55% to 75% are singletons; the top ten hold 9.5% to 12%. No cognate antigen is known for these TCRs. Sample: CD4+ T cells from blood, cultured in vitro. These receptors were obtained from a human donor who had recovered from COVID-19.

Only a few counts were recorded for this clonotype. The chain has TRBV10-3 and TRBJ1-5; D is ambiguous. V was shortened by 2 bases and J by 4 bases, with 6 bases between the two germline ends. Germline V gene data show CDR1 as ENHRY and CDR2 as SYGVKD. This CDR3 is built from 13 residues. The CDR3 DNA is TGTGCCATCAGTGAGATTGGAAATCAGCCCCAGCATTTT. Protein: CAISEIGNQPQHF.

The CDR3 here is CASSFGEDRAGNSPLHF. The DNA of the CDR3 is TGCGCCAGCAGCTTCGGTGAGGACAGGGCGGGTAATTCACCCCTCCACTTT. The gene calls are TRBV5-1 and TRBJ1-6; 8 bases align to TRBD1. With 2 bases clipped from V and 6 bases from J, the junction kept 10 bases outside the gene matches. The CDR3 has 17 amino acids. CDR1 SGHRS and CDR2 YFSETQ come from the germline V gene.

This clonotype has more than one count but fewer than ten. The chain combines TRBV6-1 with TRBJ1-5; D not certain. Germline CDR1 reads MNHNS; CDR2 reads SASEGT. Trimming pared 2 bases from V and 4 bases from J, leaving 12 bases between. CDR3 length: 15 residues. The CDR3 region is CASSEQNSENQPQHF. The CDR3 DNA is TGTGCCAGCAGTGAACAAAATTCCGAGAATCAGCCCCAGCATTTT.

The sample holds a few counts of this clonotype. The chain couples TRBV7-2 to TRBJ1-1; 9 bases match TRBD1. After removal of 5 bases from V and 3 bases from J, the junction contained 7 bases not matched to a gene. This CDR3 is 15 amino acids long. CDR1 SGHTA and CDR2 FQGNSA come from the germline V gene. The CDR3 nucleotides are TGTGCCAGCAGCCACCCCGGACAGGGGCACACTGAAGCTTTCTTT. Residues: CASSHPGQGHTEAFF.

The chain uses TRBV5-6 and TRBJ2-6; 11 bases agree with TRBD2. The CDR3 runs 20 residues. Unmatched junction bases numbered 14, after V lost 6 bases and J lost 0 bases. CDR1 SGHDT and CDR2 YYEEEE come from the germline V gene. The CDR3 loop reads CASNWAASGRQSSGANVLTF. In nucleotides, the CDR3 is TGTGCCAGCAACTGGGCCGCTAGCGGGAGGCAGAGCTCTGGGGCCAACGTCCTGACTTTC.

The chain is built from TRBV25-1 and TRBJ2-1; 7 nucleotides align to TRBD2. Per the germline V gene, CDR1 is MGHDK and CDR2 is SYGVNS. J was trimmed by 3 bases and V by 2 bases; bases with no gene match: 7. The length of the CDR3 is 16 residues. This CDR3 reads CASSEVGGTNYNEQFF. In DNA, the CDR3 is TGTGCCAGCAGTGAAGTTGGAGGGACTAACTACAATGAGCAGTTCTTC.

The chain has TRBV6-1 and TRBJ2-5, with 9 bases that match TRBD2. Germline CDR1 and CDR2: MNHNS and SASEGT. This CDR3 comprises 18 residues. V shed 7 bases and J 4 bases; nucleotides not matched to a gene: 19. As DNA, the CDR3 is TGTGCCAGCACCACATCAGGCGGGAGGGCCCAGGAGGGAGAGACCCAGTACTTC. The encoded protein is CASTTSGGRAQEGETQYF.

J is TRBJ2-2 and V is TRBV2; D may be TRBD1 (5 bases). The CDR3 totals 16 residues. Germline loops: CDR1 SNHLY, CDR2 FYNNEI. V shed 2 bases and J shed 5 bases, with 15 bases lying between them. The CDR3 coding sequence is TGTGCCAGCAGTGAACGGTCCAGGGTGGGTACCGGGGAGCTGTTTTTT. Protein product: CASSERSRVGTGELFF.

V gene TRBV7-6 combines with J gene TRBJ1-3; possible D gene TRBD1, 6 bases. V gave up 4 bases and J gave up 1 base, with 11 bases separating them. The CDR3 spans 15 residues. The germline V gene encodes CDR1 SGHVS and CDR2 FNYEAQ. CDR3 in DNA: TGTGCCAGCAGCTATGAAACAGGGTCTGGAAACACCATATATTTT. Translation: CASSYETGSGNTIYF. Full variable domain (remainder filled in from reference TRBV7-6 and TRBJ1-3): GAGVSQSPRYKVTKRGQDVALRCDPISGHVSLYWYRQALGQGPEFLTYFNYEAQQDKSGLPNDRFSAERPEGSISTLTIQRTEQRDSAMYRCASSYETGSGNTIYFGEGSWLTVV.

V usage is TRBV2 and J usage is TRBJ1-5, with 7 bases matching TRBD1. Germline CDR1 and CDR2: SNHLY and FYNNEI. CDR3 length: 13 amino acids. V shed 5 bases and J 7 bases; nucleotides not matched to a gene: 5. The CDR3 region has the DNA TGTGCCAGCAGTAGACAGGGAGTACAGCCCCAGCATTTT. This sequence encodes CASSRQGVQPQHF. Combining the CDR3 with reference TRBV2 and TRBJ1-5 gives the whole variable domain EPEVTQTPSHQVTQMGQEVILRCVPISNHLYFYWYRQILGQKVEFLVSFYNNEISEKSEIFDDQFSVERPDGSNFTLKIRSTKLEDSAMYFCASSRQGVQPQHFGDGTRLSIL.

The sample holds a few counts of this clonotype. The genes are TRBV20-1 and TRBJ1-3; maybe TRBD1 (6 bases). CDR1 and CDR2 from the germline V gene are DFQATT and SNEGSKA (reference sequence). The V end was cut by 6 bases, the J end by 0 bases, with 12 bases between. This CDR3 comprises 14 residues. CDR3 bases: TGCAGTGCCCCTCGGGACAACTCTGGAAACACCATATATTTT. It codes for CSAPRDNSGNTIYF.

In this sample, this clonotype turned up a few times. The rearrangement joins TRBV27 to TRBJ1-5, with TRBD1 matching over 10 bases. Germline CDR1 MNHEY, CDR2 SMNVEV (reference sequence). This CDR3 spans 14 amino acids. V lost 4 bases to trimming and J lost 4 bases; unmatched junction nucleotides: 1. In DNA, the CDR3 is TGTGCCAGCAGTTCGGGACAGGGGAATCAGCCCCAGCATTTT. Translated, it gives CASSSGQGNQPQHF.

The chain has TRBV7-2 and TRBJ1-1; TRBD1 aligns across 8 bases. Germline CDR1 SGHTA, CDR2 FQGNSA. This CDR3 has 15 residues. Germline trimming cut 0 bases from V and 5 bases from J; bases unmatched to any gene: 5. The CDR3 DNA reads TGTGCCAGCAGCTTAGCGGCAGGGGGCGGGACTGAAGCTTTCTTT. This sequence encodes CASSLAAGGGTEAFF. Variable domain in full (rest from reference TRBV7-2 and TRBJ1-1): GAGVSQSPSNKVTEKGKDVELRCDPISGHTALYWYRQSLGQGLEFLIYFQGNSAPDKSGLPSDRFSAERTGGSVSTLTIQRTQQEDSAVYLCASSLAAGGGTEAFFGQGTRLTVV.

The chain couples TRBV19 to TRBJ1-5; D not resolved. The germline CDR1 and CDR2 sequences are LNHDA and SQIVND (reference sequence). The CDR3 extends over 15 amino acids. With 3 bases removed from V and 2 bases from J, the gap between germline ends came to 11 bases. CDR3 residues: CASSIWRVGNQPQHF. The CDR3 DNA sequence: TGTGCCAGTAGTATTTGGAGGGTGGGCAATCAGCCCCAGCATTTT.

The gene calls are TRBV7-9 and TRBJ1-2; D is unclear. Germline V gene data show CDR1 as SEHNR and CDR2 as FQNEAQ (reference sequence). V lost 1 base and J lost 3, with 9 bases in between. The CDR3 has 14 amino acids. Written as DNA, the CDR3 is TGTGCCAGCAGCTTAGGTGGACTGGACTATGGCTACACCTTC. Translation: CASSLGGLDYGYTF.

The V gene is TRBV20-1, the J gene TRBJ2-2; 10 nucleotides align to TRBD1. Trimming took 2 bases from V and 5 from J; bases not matched to a gene: 5. CDR1 is DFQATT, CDR2 SNEGSKA, per germline (reference sequence). This CDR3 region has 15 residues. The DNA of the CDR3 is TGCAGTGCTAGAAGGACAGGGGGGTTTACCGGGGAGCTGTTTTTT. This translates into CSARRTGGFTGELFF.

The chain is built from TRBV7-9 and TRBJ1-5; 7 bases align to TRBD1. Germline CDR1 is SEHNR and CDR2 is FQNEAQ (reference sequence). CDR3 size: 15 residues. The trim removed 1 base at V and 8 bases at J, leaving 8 bases unmatched. DNA for the CDR3: TGTGCCAGCAGCTTAGGTGACAGGGAGTTAGAGCCCCAGCATTTT. Translating it yields CASSLGDRELEPQHF.

This rearrangement joins TRBV24-1 to TRBJ1-2; perhaps TRBD1 as D (5 bases). The V and J ends lost 1 base and 1 base respectively, with 9 bases between them. The CDR3 spans 15 residues. CDR1 is KGHDR and CDR2 is SFDVKD in the germline V gene. This CDR3 is CATSDLKGSNYGYTF. The CDR3 DNA reads as TGTGCCACCAGTGATTTAAAGGGGAGTAACTATGGCTACACCTTC.

The chain links TRBV6-2 or TRBV6-3 to TRBJ2-3, with D unclear. This CDR3 comprises 14 residues. Trimming left V 2 bases short and J 2 bases short, with 8 bases between. Germline assignment: CDR1 MNHEY and CDR2 SVGEGT. The CDR3, as DNA: TGTGCCAGCAGTTACGCTGTTTTCACAGATACGCAGTATTTT. Translation gives CASSYAVFTDTQYF.

J is TRBJ2-7 and V is TRBV6-1; unclear D gene. The germline V gene has CDR1 MNHNS and CDR2 SASEGT. The ends were cut back, 0 bases at V and 2 bases at J, with 17 bases in the middle. This CDR3 has 17 amino acids. CDR3 in amino acids: CASSEARYTSAPYEQYF. The CDR3 bases are TGTGCCAGCAGTGAAGCGCGGTATACCTCCGCCCCCTACGAGCAGTACTTC.

Within the sample, this clonotype is medium-sized. The chain employs TRBV20-1 and TRBJ2-2, with D possibly being TRBD2 (5 bases). There are 14 residues in the CDR3. Germline CDR1 and CDR2: DFQATT and SNEGSKA (reference sequence). Trimming pared 3 bases from V and 0 bases from J, leaving 8 bases between. The CDR3 reads CSARGGSNTGELFF. The CDR3 nucleotides read TGCAGTGCTAGGGGCGGGTCGAACACCGGGGAGCTGTTTTTT.

The chain recombines TRBV9 with TRBJ1-2; 10 bases are shared with TRBD1. CDR3 length: 15 residues. From germline, CDR1 is SGDLS and CDR2 YYNGEE. V was clipped by 4 bases and J by 2 bases; unmatched bases: 5. CDR3 sequence (DNA): TGTGCCAGCAGCACCCGGGACAGGGGCAACTATGGCTACACCTTC. Translating gives CASSTRDRGNYGYTF.

This chain connects TRBV24-1 to TRBJ1-2, with 7 positions matching TRBD1. J gave up 2 bases and V 3 bases, and 5 bases lay outside the gene matches. Germline assignment: CDR1 KGHDR and CDR2 SFDVKD. This CDR3 is 15 amino acids long. The CDR3 DNA sequence: TGTGCCACCAGTGATCCGGACAGGTTGAACTATGGCTACACCTTC. Translation gives CATSDPDRLNYGYTF.

This chain connects TRBV20-1 to TRBJ2-1; 7 bases match TRBD2. The germline V gene has CDR1 DFQATT and CDR2 SNEGSKA (reference sequence). This CDR3 has 16 amino acids. J gave up 3 bases and V 2 bases, and 10 bases lay outside the gene matches. CDR3 sequence reads: CSARRGDAARYNEQFF. CDR3 DNA: TGCAGTGCTAGACGGGGGGACGCCGCACGCTACAATGAGCAGTTCTTC.

This chain connects TRBV10-3 to TRBJ1-1; D unclear. Trimming removed 4 bases at V and 2 bases at J, with 5 bases between. The V gene's germline CDR1 is ENHRY and CDR2 SYGVKD. The CDR3 covers 12 residues. CDR3 nucleotides: TGTGCCATCAGTGGAGGAAACACTGAAGCTTTCTTT. Amino acid sequence: CAISGGNTEAFF.

This clonotype has more than one count but fewer than ten. The V gene is TRBV27, the J gene TRBJ1-2, with 10 nucleotides matching TRBD1. V trimming: 5 bases; J trimming: 4 bases; junction bases outside the gene matches: 7. The germline gives CDR1 MNHEY, CDR2 SMNVEV (reference sequence). This CDR3 has 15 residues. The CDR3 DNA sequence: TGTGCCAGCAGTGTTGGACAGGGGGGATCCTATGGCTACACCTTC. This encodes CASSVGQGGSYGYTF.

This clonotype was seen a handful of times. The rearrangement uses TRBV2 and TRBJ2-3; D gene unclear. Trimming cost V 6 bases and J 1 base, with 11 bases left between them. CDR3 length equals 14 residues. Germline CDR1 SNHLY, CDR2 FYNNEI. Here the CDR3 DNA reads TGTGCCAGCAGGGTAGAGTGGGGCACAGATACGCAGTATTTT. It yields the protein CASRVEWGTDTQYF.

This chain connects TRBV20-1 to TRBJ2-1, with D perhaps assigned TRBD1 or TRBD2 (5 bases each). This CDR3 spans 13 amino acids. Germline assignment: CDR1 DFQATT and CDR2 SNEGSKA (reference sequence). Trimming took 4 bases from V and 11 from J, leaving 18 bases between them. The CDR3 sequence: CSAILRERKKQFF. The CDR3 DNA reads as TGCAGTGCTATCCTCAGGGAGCGGAAAAAGCAGTTCTTC.

The chain combines TRBV18 with TRBJ1-5; 12 nucleotides align to TRBD1. Trimming cost V 3 bases and J 1 base; bases outside gene matches: 1. The CDR3 runs 16 residues. Germline CDR1 and CDR2: KGHSH and LQKENI. The CDR3 loop is CASSPGQGASNQPQHF. The DNA for the CDR3 is TGTGCCAGCTCACCGGGACAGGGGGCCAGCAATCAGCCCCAGCATTTT.

CDR3 nucleotide sequence: TGTGCCAGCAGCCGAGGGCCCAGCCCACGAGAGACCCAGTACTTC. It is translated as CASSRGPSPRETQYF. This chain links TRBV12-3 or TRBV12-4 with TRBJ2-5; weak D call: TRBD2 (5 bases). The CDR3 is made up of 15 amino acids. V was cut by 6 bases and J by 4 bases, with 18 bases left in between.

V is TRBV7-8 and J is TRBJ2-2; 9 bases line up with TRBD2. CDR3 length: 19 residues. Germline V gene data show CDR1 as SGHVS and CDR2 as FQNEAQ. The ends lost 5 bases at V and 0 bases at J; junction bases unmatched: 13. The CDR3: CASSLQGASGIANTGELFF. DNA of the CDR3: TGTGCCAGCAGCCTCCAAGGCGCTAGCGGGATCGCGAACACCGGGGAGCTGTTTTTT.

This chain links TRBV24-1 with TRBJ2-1, with 11 bases that match TRBD2. Looked up from germline, CDR1 is KGHDR and CDR2 is SFDVKD. The CDR3 is 15 residues long. V gave up 5 bases and J gave up 7 bases; unmatched junction bases: 6. CDR3 protein: CATSVKLAGANEQFF. The CDR3 DNA sequence: TGTGCCACCAGTGTGAAACTAGCGGGAGCTAATGAGCAGTTCTTC.